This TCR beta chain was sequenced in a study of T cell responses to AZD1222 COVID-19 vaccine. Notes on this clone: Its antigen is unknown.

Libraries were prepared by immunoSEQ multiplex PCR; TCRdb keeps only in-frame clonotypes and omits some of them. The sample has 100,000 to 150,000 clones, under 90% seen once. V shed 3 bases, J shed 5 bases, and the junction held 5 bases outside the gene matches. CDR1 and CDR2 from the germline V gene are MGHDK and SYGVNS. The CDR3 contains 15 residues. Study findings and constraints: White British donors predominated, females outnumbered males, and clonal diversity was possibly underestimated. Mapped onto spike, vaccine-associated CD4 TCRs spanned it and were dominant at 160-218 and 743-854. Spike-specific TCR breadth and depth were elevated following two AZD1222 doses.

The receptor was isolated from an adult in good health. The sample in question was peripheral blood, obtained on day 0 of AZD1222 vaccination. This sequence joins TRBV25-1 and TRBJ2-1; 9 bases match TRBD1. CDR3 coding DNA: TGTGCCAGCAGTGATTGGGACAGGGAAAACAATGAGCAGTTCTTC. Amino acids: CASSDWDRENNEQFF.